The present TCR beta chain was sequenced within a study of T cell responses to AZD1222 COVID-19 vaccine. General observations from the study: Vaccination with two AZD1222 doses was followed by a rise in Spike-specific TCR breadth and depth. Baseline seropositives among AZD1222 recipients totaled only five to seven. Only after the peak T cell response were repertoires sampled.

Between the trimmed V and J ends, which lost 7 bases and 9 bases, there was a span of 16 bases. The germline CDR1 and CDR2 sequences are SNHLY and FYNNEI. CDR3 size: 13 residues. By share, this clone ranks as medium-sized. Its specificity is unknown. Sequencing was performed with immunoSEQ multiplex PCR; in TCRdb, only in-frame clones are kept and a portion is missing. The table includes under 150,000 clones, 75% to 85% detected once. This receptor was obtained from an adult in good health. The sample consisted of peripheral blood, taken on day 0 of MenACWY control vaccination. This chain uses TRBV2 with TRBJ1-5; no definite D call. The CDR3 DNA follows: TGTGCCAGCACCGGGATCCGGAGGGCGCCCCAGCATTTT. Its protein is CASTGIRRAPQHF. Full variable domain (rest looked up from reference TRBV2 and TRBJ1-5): EPEVTQTPSHQVTQMGQEVILRCVPISNHLYFYWYRQILGQKVEFLVSFYNNEISEKSEIFDDQFSVERPDGSNFTLKIRSTKLEDSAMYFCASTGIRRAPQHFGDGTRLSIL.